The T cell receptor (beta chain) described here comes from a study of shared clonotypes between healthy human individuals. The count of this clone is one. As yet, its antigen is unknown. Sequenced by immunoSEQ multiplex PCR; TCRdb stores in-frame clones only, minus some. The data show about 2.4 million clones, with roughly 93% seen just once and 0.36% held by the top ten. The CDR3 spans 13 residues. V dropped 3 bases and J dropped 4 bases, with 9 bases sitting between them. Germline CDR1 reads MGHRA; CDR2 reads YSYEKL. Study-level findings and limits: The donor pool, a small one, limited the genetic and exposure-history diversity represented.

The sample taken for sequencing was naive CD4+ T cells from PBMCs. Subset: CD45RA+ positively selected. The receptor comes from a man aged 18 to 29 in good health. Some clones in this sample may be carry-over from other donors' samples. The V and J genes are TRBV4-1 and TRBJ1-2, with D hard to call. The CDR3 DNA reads TGCGCCAGCAGCCAGTCCGGAGGCTATGGCTACACCTTC. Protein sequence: CASSQSGGYGYTF.